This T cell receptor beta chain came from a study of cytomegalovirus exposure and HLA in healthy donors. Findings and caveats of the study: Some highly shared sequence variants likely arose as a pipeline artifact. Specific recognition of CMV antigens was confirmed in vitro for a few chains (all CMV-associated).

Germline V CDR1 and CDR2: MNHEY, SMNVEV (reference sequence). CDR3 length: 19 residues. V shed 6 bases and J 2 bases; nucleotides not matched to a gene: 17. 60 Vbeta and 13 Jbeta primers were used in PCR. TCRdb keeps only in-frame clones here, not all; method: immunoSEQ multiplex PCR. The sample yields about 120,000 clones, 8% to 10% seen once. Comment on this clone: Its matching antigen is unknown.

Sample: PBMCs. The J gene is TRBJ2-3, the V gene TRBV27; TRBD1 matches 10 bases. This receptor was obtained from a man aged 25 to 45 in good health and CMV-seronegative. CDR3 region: CASRPYSRDRGQTTDTQYF. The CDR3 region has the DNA TGTGCCAGCAGACCGTACTCCCGGGACAGGGGCCAAACCACAGATACGCAGTATTTT.